The rows below give T cell receptor beta chains drawn from one sample of a study of graft-versus-host responses after intestinal transplantation. The repertoire was sequenced with immunoSEQ multiplex PCR; TCRdb's copy has only in-frame clones and lacks some. The sample contains 4,500 or so clones, roughly 70% of which appear only once. The sequencing used ileum tissue, collected 17 days after transplant. These receptors came from a human patient who received an intestinal transplant, so some T cells may come from the graft donor. CDR3s include the opening cysteine and the closing phenylalanine or tryptophan. D genes are given only for firm matches. Clone size, where shown, is once, few, many, or a class for clones that have expanded.

size	D	J	V	DNA	CDR3
few	TRBD1	TRBJ1-2	TRBV2	TGTGCCAGCAGCCCCGACAGGGAAAACTATGGCTACACCTTC	CASSPDRENYGYTF
.	TRBD2	TRBJ2-1	TRBV6-1	TGTGCCAGCAGTGGAGCGGGGGGAGGGAATGAGCAGTTCTTC	CASSGAGGGNEQFF
.	.	TRBJ2-2	TRBV27	TGTGCCAGCAATCGACAGAACACCGGGGAGCTGTTTTTT	CASNRQNTGELFF
few	.	TRBJ2-2	TRBV27	TGTGCCAGCAGTTTAGTACTACCCAACACCGGGGAGCTGTTTTTT	CASSLVLPNTGELFF
large	TRBD2	TRBJ2-4	TRBV6-5	TGTGCCAGCAGCGCTAGCGGGGGGTCCAAAAACATTCAGTACTTC	CASSASGGSKNIQYF
.	.	TRBJ2-6	TRBV13	TGTGCCAGCAGCCTCGAGGGGGTTGGGGCCAACGTCCTGACTTTC	CASSLEGVGANVLTF
.	TRBD2	TRBJ2-1	TRBV5-1	TGCGCCAGCAGCTTCGGACTAGCGGGGCACAATGAGCAGTTCTTC	CASSFGLAGHNEQFF
.	.	TRBJ1-3	TRBV18	TGTGCCAGCTCACCAATCCAGGGGACGGATGGAAACACCATATATTTT	CASSPIQGTDGNTIYF
.	TRBD2	TRBJ2-3	TRBV27	TGTGCCAGCAGTCCGTCGATAGCGGGGGCTACAGATACGCAGTATTTT	CASSPSIAGATDTQYF
.	TRBD1	TRBJ1-4	TRBV4-2	TGTGCCAGCAGCCAATCCGGGACAGATAATGAAAAACTGTTTTTT	CASSQSGTDNEKLFF
.	TRBD2	TRBJ2-1	TRBV6-4	TGTGCCAGCAGTGACGAAGCGGGGTCCTACAATGAGCAGTTCTTC	CASSDEAGSYNEQFF
.	TRBD1	TRBJ1-5	TRBV28	TGTGCCAGCAGTTTATCCGGGGACAGGGGAAATCAGCCCCAGCATTTT	CASSLSGDRGNQPQHF
.	TRBD1	TRBJ1-2	TRBV19	TGTGCCAGTAGGTGGCAGGGGGCGCCGGGTGGCTACACCTTC	CASRWQGAPGGYTF
.	.	TRBJ2-5	TRBV10-3	TGTGCCACAGGAGACAGACCTTGGTGGGAGACCCAGTACTTC	CATGDRPWWETQYF
few	.	TRBJ1-2	TRBV10-3	TGTGCCATCATGACACCCCCTAACTATGGCTACACCTTC	CAIMTPPNYGYTF
.	TRBD1	TRBJ2-2	TRBV19	TGTGCCAGTATTCCGGGACAGGGGGCCGGGGAGCTGTTTTTT	CASIPGQGAGELFF
.	.	TRBJ2-5	TRBV20-1	TGCAGTGCTGAAGAGGAGACCCAGTACTTC	CSAEEETQYF
.	.	TRBJ1-4	TRBV23-1	TGCGCCAGCAGTCTAACACAGGGACCGAATGAAAAACTGTTTTTT	CASSLTQGPNEKLFF
.	.	TRBJ2-2	TRBV23-1	TGCGCCAGCAGTCAATCGTGGCAGAACACCGGGGAGCTGTTTTTT	CASSQSWQNTGELFF
.	.	TRBJ1-2	TRBV4-1	TGCGCCAGCAGCCAAGGACCCTTTAGCGACTATGGCTACACCTTC	CASSQGPFSDYGYTF
.	.	TRBJ1-1	TRBV7-8	TGTGCCAGCAGCTTAGATGGTGGCAGGGCCTGGAACACTGAAGCTTTCTTT	CASSLDGGRAWNTEAFF
few	.	TRBJ1-1	TRBV6-5	TGTGCCAGCAGTCCAGGGGCGAACACTGAAGCTTTCTTT	CASSPGANTEAFF
once	.	TRBJ2-1	TRBV19	TGTGCCAGTAGAAGAGGGTGGTCAGACAATGAGCAGTTCTTC	CASRRGWSDNEQFF
.	TRBD1	TRBJ1-2	TRBV9	TGTGCCAGCAGCGGCAGGGGGCGAGGGAACTATGGCTACACCTTC	CASSGRGRGNYGYTF
.	TRBD1	TRBJ1-4	TRBV19	TGTGCCAGTAGCCCGGACAGGGTTGCTGAAAAACTGTTTTTT	CASSPDRVAEKLFF
.	.	TRBJ2-5	TRBV6-9	TGTGCCAGCGTAGAGGAGGGGGAGACCCAGTACTTC	CASVEEGETQYF
.	TRBD2	TRBJ2-1	TRBV7-2	TGTGCCAGCATCCCAAGGGGAGGGAGATTCAATGAGCAGTTCTTC	CASIPRGGRFNEQFF
.	.	TRBJ1-4	TRBV2	TGTGCCAGCAGTGCCCGTCCAGGTGTGCGTGAAAAACTGTTTTTT	CASSARPGVREKLFF
.	.	TRBJ2-5	TRBV16	TGTGCCAGCAGCCAATTATTCCAGGGATTGACCAGGGCCCAGTACTTC	CASSQLFQGLTRAQYF
.	.	TRBJ2-3	TRBV7-2	TGTGCCAGCAGCTTAAACGGACACGGGGATACGCAGTATTTT	CASSLNGHGDTQYF
.	.	TRBJ1-6	TRBV28	TGTGCCAGCAGAGCACAGGAGTATAATTCACCCCTCCACTTT	CASRAQEYNSPLHF
once	.	TRBJ2-3	TRBV4-1	TGCGCCAGCAGCCAAACCAGGATGGGGGGAGACACAGATACGCAGTATTTT	CASSQTRMGGDTDTQYF
.	TRBD1	TRBJ1-5	TRBV28	TGTGCCAGTTCGACAGGGGATAATCAGCCCCAGCATTTT	CASSTGDNQPQHF
.	.	TRBJ2-5	TRBV28	TGTGCCAGCAGTTTACTAGGCGTCCAAGAGACCCAGTACTTC	CASSLLGVQETQYF
few	.	TRBJ1-2	TRBV6-4	TGTGCCAGCAGTGACTACAGCCTTTATGGCTACACCTTC	CASSDYSLYGYTF